These 22 T cell receptor beta chains were all obtained from the same sample, sequenced in a study of shared clonotypes between healthy human individuals. Profiled with immunoSEQ multiplex PCR; TCRdb holds only in-frame clones, not every one. The sample holds approximately 640,000 clones, roughly 78% seen once. The material sequenced was memory CD4+ T cells sorted from blood. Subset: CD45RA-negative fraction. These receptors were taken from a woman in her twenties or thirties in good health.

V is TRBV5-1 and J is TRBJ2-3; D is uncertain. This CDR3 region has 16 residues. The V gene's germline CDR1 is SGHRS and CDR2 YFSETQ. V was trimmed by 0 bases and J by 0 bases, leaving 11 bases between them. This CDR3 is CASSLGQEPSTDTQYF. CDR3 in DNA: TGCGCCAGCAGCTTGGGGCAGGAACCTAGCACAGATACGCAGTATTTT.

The chain is built from TRBV28 and TRBJ2-3; the D gene is possibly TRBD1 (6 bases). Germline V gene sequence: CDR1 MDHEN, CDR2 SYDVKM. The CDR3 extends over 14 amino acids. Trimming shortened V by 7 bases and J by 3 bases, and 14 bases separated the two germline ends. CDR3 region: CASKGEQGTDTQYF. Here the CDR3 DNA reads TGTGCCAGCAAGGGTGAGCAGGGGACAGATACGCAGTATTTT.

This clone was recorded at least ten times. The chain uses TRBV27 and TRBJ2-3; D is possibly TRBD1 (6 bases). Germline V gene sequence: CDR1 MNHEY, CDR2 SMNVEV (reference sequence). The CDR3 has 15 amino acids. V was clipped by 2 bases and J by 1 base, with 10 bases between them. CDR3 bases: TGTGCCAGCAGTTTAGCCTACAGGGGCACAGATACGCAGTATTTT. Amino acid sequence: CASSLAYRGTDTQYF.

The chain has TRBV25-1 and TRBJ1-2, with D perhaps TRBD1 (5 bases). CDR1 and CDR2 from the germline V gene are MGHDK and SYGVNS. This CDR3 spans 14 amino acids. The V end was cut by 6 bases, the J end by 9 bases, with 20 bases between. The CDR3 loop is CASRSVTHRPSYTF. The CDR3 nucleotides are TGTGCCAGCAGGTCGGTAACCCACAGGCCCAGCTACACCTTC.

The CDR3 nucleotides read TGTGCCAGCAGCTTAGAACACAGCACCGGGGAGCTGTTTTTT. Its translation is CASSLEHSTGELFF. V usage is TRBV11-3 and J usage is TRBJ2-2; D gene ambiguous. The V end was cut by 0 bases, the J end by 4 bases, with 6 bases between. Germline V gives CDR1 SGHNT, CDR2 YENEEA. The CDR3 contains 14 residues.

The rearrangement joins TRBV2 to TRBJ2-7, with 8 positions matching TRBD2. Germline CDR1 is SNHLY and CDR2 is FYNNEI. The CDR3 contains 13 residues. V lost 8 bases, J lost 3 bases, and 6 bases stayed unmatched. This chain's CDR3 is CASGGLEVYEQYF. CDR3 sequence (DNA): TGTGCCAGCGGGGGACTAGAGGTCTACGAGCAGTACTTC.

The J gene is TRBJ2-1, the V gene TRBV19, with 8 bases identical to TRBD2. CDR1 is LNHDA, CDR2 SQIVND, per germline (reference sequence). The CDR3 runs to 13 residues. The junction had 4 bases not matched to a gene; V was cut back by 5 bases and J by 7 bases. The CDR3 DNA is TGTGCCAGTAGTCGGGAGGGCCAGAATGAGCAGTTCTTC. Its translation is CASSREGQNEQFF.

The V gene is TRBV15, the J gene TRBJ1-3; D call uncertain. The CDR3 totals 13 residues. V gave up 6 bases and J gave up 0 bases, with 6 bases separating them. CDR1 LNHNV and CDR2 YYDKDF come from the germline V gene (reference sequence). CDR3 loop: CATRASSGNTIYF. The CDR3 DNA reads as TGTGCCACCAGAGCCAGCTCTGGAAACACCATATATTTT.

This chain connects TRBV10-2 to TRBJ1-1; D not resolved. CDR1 and CDR2 from the germline V gene are WSHSY and SAAADI. The CDR3 is made up of 10 amino acids. V lost 9 bases, J lost 6 bases, and 8 bases lay in between. CDR3 sequence reads: CASGQAEAFF. CDR3 sequence (DNA): TGCGCCAGTGGGCAGGCTGAAGCTTTCTTT.

The chain carries TRBV2 and TRBJ2-7; perhaps TRBD2 as D (6 bases). The V and J ends lost 6 bases and 4 bases respectively, with 16 bases between them. The CDR3 contains 14 residues. CDR1 SNHLY and CDR2 FYNNEI come from the germline V gene. The CDR3 sequence is CASRKDRELYEQYF. For the CDR3, the DNA is TGTGCCAGCAGGAAGGATCGGGAGCTGTACGAGCAGTACTTC.

The chain uses TRBV6-1 and TRBJ2-5, with 7 bases aligning to TRBD1. The CDR3 covers 15 residues. V lost 7 bases and J lost 0; bases outside the gene matches: 8. Per germline, CDR1 MNHNS and CDR2 SASEGT. This CDR3 reads CASTKLTGYQETQYF. The CDR3, as DNA: TGTGCCAGCACCAAACTGACAGGGTACCAAGAGACCCAGTACTTC.

A single count supports this clone. The V gene is TRBV2, the J gene TRBJ2-1; D gene uncertain. The CDR3 contains 16 residues. Trimming pared 1 base from V and 7 bases from J, leaving 17 bases between. Germline V lookup: CDR1 SNHLY, CDR2 FYNNEI. The CDR3 loop is CASSEGGAVLQNEQFF. CDR3 bases: TGTGCCAGCAGTGAAGGAGGCGCGGTATTACAAAATGAGCAGTTCTTC.

This clone appeared a single time. The gene calls are TRBV28 and TRBJ2-7; D not certain. V gave up 6 bases and J gave up 3 bases, with 18 bases separating them. Looked up from germline, CDR1 is MDHEN and CDR2 is SYDVKM. This CDR3 has 15 residues. CDR3 amino acids: CASSLTYQPFYEQYF. The CDR3 nucleotides read TGTGCCAGCAGCCTCACCTACCAGCCCTTCTACGAGCAGTACTTC. Complete variable domain (other parts from reference TRBV28 and TRBJ2-7): DVKVTQSSRYLVKRTGEKVFLECVQDMDHENMFWYRQDPGLGLRLIYFSYDVKMKEKGDIPEGYSVSREKKERFSLILESASTNQTSMYLCASSLTYQPFYEQYFGPGTRLTVT.

The rearrangement joins TRBV7-6 to TRBJ2-1; TRBD1 or TRBD2 may be the D gene (6 bases each). The length of the CDR3 is 13 residues. Germline-derived CDR1 and CDR2 are SGHVS and FNYEAQ. With 2 bases removed from V and 8 bases from J, the gap between germline ends came to 10 bases. CDR3: CASSLQEGDEQFF. The CDR3 nucleotides are TGTGCCAGCAGCTTACAGGAGGGGGATGAGCAGTTCTTC. Full variable domain (rest looked up from reference TRBV7-6 and TRBJ2-1): GAGVSQSPRYKVTKRGQDVALRCDPISGHVSLYWYRQALGQGPEFLTYFNYEAQQDKSGLPNDRFSAERPEGSISTLTIQRTEQRDSAMYRCASSLQEGDEQFFGPGTRLTVL.

The CDR3 protein is CASSSETGLNYGYTF. CDR3 DNA sequence: TGTGCCAGCAGCTCCGAGACAGGGCTAAACTATGGCTACACCTTC. The chain carries TRBV5-4 and TRBJ1-2, with 7 nucleotides matching TRBD1. The CDR3 totals 15 residues. Germline-derived CDR1 and CDR2 are SGHNT and YYREEE (reference sequence). After removal of 3 bases from V and 2 bases from J, the junction contained 7 bases not matched to a gene.

This clone was seen only a few times. V gene TRBV5-1 combines with J gene TRBJ2-7, with 8 positions matching TRBD1. The CDR3 consists of 16 residues. Trimming removed 2 bases from V and 0 bases from J; junction bases left unmatched: 7. Germline V gene sequence: CDR1 SGHRS, CDR2 YFSETQ. The CDR3: CASSLLRDRSSYEQYF. CDR3 nucleotides: TGCGCCAGCAGCTTACTCCGGGACAGGAGCTCCTACGAGCAGTACTTC.

Only one count was recorded for this clone. This same CDR3 is encoded by further DNA sequences in the sample. This sequence joins TRBV2 and TRBJ2-7, with a weak D call TRBD1 (6 bases). The germline V and J ends were trimmed by 2 bases and 2 bases, with 7 bases remaining between them. Germline-derived CDR1 and CDR2 are SNHLY and FYNNEI. CDR3 length: 13 residues. The CDR3 region is CASSEQGTYEQYF. The CDR3 nucleotides read TGTGCCAGCAGTGAACAGGGGACCTACGAGCAGTACTTC.

The chain joins TRBV5-1 to TRBJ2-1; 12 nucleotides match TRBD2. Trimming cost V 4 bases and J 7 bases; bases outside gene matches: 12. This CDR3 spans 17 amino acids. Germline V CDR1 and CDR2: SGHRS, YFSETQ. CDR3 residues: CASSMTSGSFGSNEQFF. The CDR3 coding sequence is TGCGCCAGCAGCATGACTAGCGGGAGTTTCGGGTCGAATGAGCAGTTCTTC.

CDR3 bases: TGTGCCGAGGAGGGACTAGCGGGAGCGGACGAGCAGTACTTC. Amino acids: CAEEGLAGADEQYF. V is TRBV2 and J is TRBJ2-7; 14 bases map to TRBD2. Trimming at V came to 11 bases and at J to 5 bases, leaving 8 bases not matched to a gene. From germline, CDR1 is SNHLY and CDR2 FYNNEI. The CDR3 consists of 14 residues. Full variable domain (rest looked up from reference TRBV2 and TRBJ2-7): EPEVTQTPSHQVTQMGQEVILRCVPISNHLYFYWYRQILGQKVEFLVSFYNNEISEKSEIFDDQFSVERPDGSNFTLKIRSTKLEDSAMYFCAEEGLAGADEQYFGPGTRLTVT.

V and J are TRBV5-1 and TRBJ2-2, with TRBD1 as a possible D gene (6 bases). The germline V and J ends were trimmed by 2 bases and 4 bases, with 15 bases remaining between them. The CDR3 consists of 16 residues. The germline gives CDR1 SGHRS, CDR2 YFSETQ. CDR3 DNA: TGCGCCAGCAGCTTCAACCGGGACATAGGCACCGGGGAGCTGTTTTTT. It encodes CASSFNRDIGTGELFF.

CDR3 protein: CASRPRGTGSYEQYF. CDR3 nucleotide sequence: TGTGCCAGCAGGCCTCGGGGGACAGGGTCCTACGAGCAGTACTTC. The chain carries TRBV28 and TRBJ2-7, with 9 nucleotides matching TRBD1. Germline-derived CDR1 and CDR2 are MDHEN and SYDVKM. The CDR3 has 15 residues. V trimming: 6 bases; J trimming: 1 base; junction bases outside the gene matches: 7. Using reference TRBV28 and TRBJ2-7 for the parts outside the CDR3, the full variable domain is DVKVTQSSRYLVKRTGEKVFLECVQDMDHENMFWYRQDPGLGLRLIYFSYDVKMKEKGDIPEGYSVSREKKERFSLILESASTNQTSMYLCASRPRGTGSYEQYFGPGTRLTVT.

The genes are TRBV6-5 and TRBJ2-7; 7 bases agree with TRBD1. Germline assignment: CDR1 MNHEY and CDR2 SVGAGI. Germline trimming cut 6 bases from V and 2 bases from J; bases unmatched to any gene: 4. CDR3 length: 13 amino acids. The CDR3 is CASSDRVPYEQYF. In nucleotides, the CDR3 is TGTGCCAGCAGCGACAGGGTTCCCTACGAGCAGTACTTC.